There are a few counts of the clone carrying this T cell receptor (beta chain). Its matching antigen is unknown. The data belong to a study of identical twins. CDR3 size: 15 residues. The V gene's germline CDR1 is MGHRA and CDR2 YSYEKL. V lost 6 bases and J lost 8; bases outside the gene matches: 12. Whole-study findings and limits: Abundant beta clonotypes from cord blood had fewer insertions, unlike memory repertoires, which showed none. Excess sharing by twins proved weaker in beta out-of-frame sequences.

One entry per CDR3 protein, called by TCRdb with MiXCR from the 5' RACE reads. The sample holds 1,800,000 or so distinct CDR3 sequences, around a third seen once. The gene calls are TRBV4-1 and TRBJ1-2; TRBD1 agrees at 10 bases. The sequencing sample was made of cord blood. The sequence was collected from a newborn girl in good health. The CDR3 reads CASRSFGTGDRGYTF. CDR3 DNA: TGCGCCAGCAGATCCTTTGGGACAGGGGACCGCGGCTACACCTTC.